A single sample is the source of the 2 T cell receptor beta chains below, sequenced in a study of T cells in Graves' hyperthyroidism and ophthalmopathy. The CDR3 regions of TCR beta were amplified from RNA transcripts. The primer set for the first-round RT-PCR of the TCR CDR3 was HTBI. TCRdb called the multiplex PCR reads again in MiXCR, with one record for every CDR3 protein. Among about half a million distinct CDR3 sequences listed, about 20% were seen once. Material for sequencing was blood. These receptors all come from a man aged 35 to 55 with Graves' ophthalmopathy.

This clonotype has ten or more counts. The V and J genes are TRBV5-1 and TRBJ2-1; maybe TRBD1 (6 bases). Germline V gene data show CDR1 as SGHRS and CDR2 as YFSETQ. The CDR3 consists of 14 residues. Deletions cut 0 bases from V and 4 bases from J, with 8 bases between. CDR3 loop: CASSLGQVYNEQFF. CDR3 nucleotides: TGCGCCAGCAGCTTGGGACAGGTTTACAATGAGCAGTTCTTC.

This chain links TRBV12-3 or TRBV12-4 with TRBJ2-1; D might be TRBD2 (5 bases). The CDR3 is made up of 14 amino acids. V lost 10 bases to trimming and J lost 8 bases, with 21 bases between them. This chain's CDR3 is CATMYGGRMDEQFF. CDR3 nucleotides: TGTGCCACCATGTACGGCGGGCGAATGGATGAGCAGTTCTTC.